What follows describes a single T cell receptor beta chain. Profiling relied on immunoSEQ multiplex PCR, and the TCRdb table lists in-frame clones only, not all of them. The sample has about 1,400 clones; about 20% are singletons. J gave up 0 bases and V 6 bases, and 5 bases lay outside the gene matches. Germline CDR1 reads SQVTM; CDR2 reads ANQGSEA. The CDR3 covers 13 residues. This sample stems from a study of T cells in localized non-small cell lung cancer. The genes are TRBV29-1 and TRBJ2-7, with TRBD1 matching 7 bases. The material was lung tumor tissue, obtained before any cancer treatment. The receptor was derived from a male donor at least 60 years old with stage I lung adenocarcinoma. CDR3 bases: TGCAGCGTCATCGGACAGGCCTCCTACGAGCAGTACTTC. Protein sequence: CSVIGQASYEQYF.